Below are 23 T cell receptor beta chains sequenced from a single sample in a study of blood T cell repertoires in COVID-19. Assay used: immunoSEQ multiplex PCR; TCRdb lists only in-frame clones, some missing. Of hundreds of thousands of clones listed, around nine tenths are singletons. Sequenced sample: PBMCs or T cells enriched from blood (not recorded which). These receptor sequences come from a woman aged 50 to 65 who had recovered from COVID-19.

The J gene is TRBJ1-1, the V gene TRBV4-3; 7 nucleotides line up with TRBD1. This CDR3 has 13 amino acids. Germline V gene data show CDR1 as LGHNA and CDR2 as YSLEER. The trim removed 6 bases at V and 3 bases at J, leaving 4 bases unmatched. CDR3 loop: CASSGDRDTEAFF. The CDR3 nucleotides are TGCGCCAGCAGTGGGGACAGAGACACTGAAGCTTTCTTT.

The gene calls are TRBV6-5 and TRBJ1-2; weak D call: TRBD1 (5 bases). This CDR3 has 14 residues. Germline CDR1 reads MNHEY; CDR2 reads SVGAGI. V was clipped by 5 bases and J by 4 bases, with 14 bases between them. CDR3 DNA: TGTGCCAGCAGTATCACAGGAGTCGGCTATGGCTACACCTTC. Translated: CASSITGVGYGYTF.

A single count supports this clone. The gene calls are TRBV7-2 and TRBJ2-5; TRBD2 might be the D (6 bases). The CDR3 runs 15 residues. Trimming left V 0 bases short and J 5 bases short, with 13 bases between. Germline V CDR1 and CDR2: SGHTA, FQGNSA. The CDR3 DNA sequence: TGTGCCAGCAGCTTAGCGGGGACTCCGAAGGAGACCCAGTACTTC. Protein: CASSLAGTPKETQYF.

The V and J genes are TRBV29-1 and TRBJ1-1; the D is unclear. Looked up from germline, CDR1 is SQVTM and CDR2 is ANQGSEA. This CDR3 is 11 amino acids long. V lost 0 bases and J 11 bases, leaving 10 bases between the germline ends. The CDR3 is CSVEDNLGAFF. The CDR3 nucleotides are TGCAGCGTTGAAGACAACCTCGGGGCTTTCTTT. The whole variable domain, filled in from reference TRBV29-1 and TRBJ1-1, reads SAVISQKPSRDICQRGTSLTIQCQVDSQVTMMFWYRQQPGQSLTLIATANQGSEATYESGFVIDKFPISRPNLTFSTLTVSNMSPEDSSIYLCSVEDNLGAFFGQGTRLTVV.

The chain has TRBV12-3 or TRBV12-4 and TRBJ1-5, with 8 bases identical to TRBD1. After removal of 3 bases from V and 10 bases from J, the junction contained 5 bases not matched to a gene. CDR3 size: 13 residues. CDR3 sequence (DNA): TGTGCCAGCAGTTTCAGGGGGCCTGATCCCCAGCATTTT. Its protein is CASSFRGPDPQHF.

The CDR3 nucleotides read TGCAGCGTATCTCCGGGACAGGGGGCTGCTGGCTACACCTTC. Residues: CSVSPGQGAAGYTF. The chain recombines TRBV29-1 with TRBJ1-2, with TRBD1 matching over 12 bases. The CDR3 totals 14 residues. Per germline, CDR1 SQVTM and CDR2 ANQGSEA. J gave up 7 bases and V 6 bases, and 9 bases lay outside the gene matches. The whole variable domain, filled in from reference TRBV29-1 and TRBJ1-2, reads SAVISQKPSRDICQRGTSLTIQCQVDSQVTMMFWYRQQPGQSLTLIATANQGSEATYESGFVIDKFPISRPNLTFSTLTVSNMSPEDSSIYLCSVSPGQGAAGYTFGSGTRLTVV.

This clone was seen more than once but under ten times. The chain has TRBV9 and TRBJ1-3, with D maybe TRBD1 (6 bases). This CDR3 spans 14 amino acids. The V gene's germline CDR1 is SGDLS and CDR2 YYNGEE. Trimming removed 3 bases from V and 2 bases from J, with 9 bases in between. The CDR3 loop is CASSGRTAGNTIYF. In DNA, the CDR3 is TGTGCCAGCAGCGGACGGACAGCTGGAAACACCATATATTTT. The whole variable domain, filled in from reference TRBV9 and TRBJ1-3, reads DSGVTQTPKHLITATGQRVTLRCSPRSGDLSVYWYQQSLDQGLQFLIQYYNGEERAKGNILERFSAQQFPDLHSELNLSSLELGDSALYFCASSGRTAGNTIYFGEGSWLTVV.

V gene TRBV4-2 combines with J gene TRBJ2-1, with D perhaps TRBD1 (6 bases). Trimming shortened V by 4 bases and J by 7 bases, and 11 bases separated the two germline ends. This CDR3 is built from 13 residues. Germline V gives CDR1 LGHNA, CDR2 YNFKEQ. In DNA, the CDR3 is TGTGCCAGCAGCCCTACAGGGAGTAATGAGCAGTTCTTC. This gives the protein CASSPTGSNEQFF.

The chain has TRBV19 and TRBJ1-1; D is perhaps TRBD1 (5 bases). Looked up from germline, CDR1 is LNHDA and CDR2 is SQIVND (reference sequence). The CDR3 loop spans 13 amino acids. V lost 8 bases, J lost 7 bases, and 17 bases lay in between. The DNA of the CDR3 is TGTGCCAGTGTAACCCTCCAGGGTATTGAAGCTTTCTTT. Translating gives CASVTLQGIEAFF.

V gene TRBV27 combines with J gene TRBJ2-3; 7 positions agree with TRBD1. There are 15 residues in the CDR3. The V segment lost 3 bases and the J segment 3 bases; nucleotides outside the gene matches: 6. Per the germline V gene, CDR1 is MNHEY and CDR2 is SMNVEV (reference sequence). The CDR3 sequence is CASSFKGALTDTQYF. CDR3 nucleotides: TGTGCCAGCAGTTTCAAGGGGGCGCTTACAGATACGCAGTATTTT.

CDR3 region: CASRKSDRTQDGYTF. CDR3 coding DNA: TGTGCCAGCAGGAAATCGGACAGGACACAGGATGGCTACACCTTC. The rearrangement links TRBV27 to TRBJ1-2; 7 nucleotides line up with TRBD1. After removal of 6 bases from V and 6 bases from J, the junction contained 13 bases not matched to a gene. The CDR3 totals 15 residues. Germline lookup yields CDR1 MNHEY and CDR2 SMNVEV (reference sequence).

J is TRBJ2-7 and V is TRBV5-1, with 8 bases matching TRBD2. The CDR3 has 16 amino acids. V gave up 3 bases and J gave up 2 bases; unmatched junction bases: 10. Per germline, CDR1 SGHRS and CDR2 YFSETQ. CDR3 DNA sequence: TGCGCCAGCAGCTCCCGGGCTAGCGGGTTCGCCTACGAGCAGTACTTC. Encoded protein: CASSSRASGFAYEQYF. The whole variable domain, remainder taken from reference TRBV5-1 and TRBJ2-7, is KAGVTQTPRYLIKTRGQQVTLSCSPISGHRSVSWYQQTPGQGLQFLFEYFSETQRNKGNFPGRFSGRQFSNSRSEMNVSTLELGDSALYLCASSSRASGFAYEQYFGPGTRLTVT.

The genes are TRBV4-1 and TRBJ1-1; 11 nucleotides line up with TRBD1. With 4 bases clipped from V and 3 bases from J, the junction kept 7 bases outside the gene matches. Germline CDR1 MGHRA, CDR2 YSYEKL. The CDR3 sequence is 16 residues long. This chain's CDR3 is CASSPRGTGGYTEAFF. The CDR3 nucleotides read TGCGCCAGCAGCCCCAGGGGGACAGGGGGATACACTGAAGCTTTCTTT.

The V and J genes are TRBV28 and TRBJ1-6; TRBD1 agrees at 7 bases. CDR1 and CDR2 from the germline V gene are MDHEN and SYDVKM. J was trimmed by 10 bases and V by 5 bases; bases with no gene match: 11. This CDR3 region has 15 residues. CDR3 residues: CASSRETGWGSPLHF. The CDR3 DNA reads TGTGCCAGCAGTCGAGAGACAGGGTGGGGATCACCCCTCCACTTT.

In this sample, this clone turned up once. This chain uses TRBV20-1 with TRBJ2-7; perhaps TRBD1 as D (5 bases). Germline V gene lookup returns CDR1 DFQATT and CDR2 SNEGSKA (reference sequence). Trimming shortened V by 4 bases and J by 6 bases, and 10 bases separated the two germline ends. CDR3 size: 11 residues. The CDR3 bases are TGCAGTGCTATTGACAGTTCCGAGCAGTACTTC. It encodes CSAIDSSEQYF.

J is TRBJ2-7 and V is TRBV10-3; tentative D call: TRBD2 (5 bases). Germline V CDR1 and CDR2: ENHRY, SYGVKD. Trimming removed 8 bases at V and 6 bases at J, with 11 bases between. The CDR3 covers 11 residues. The CDR3 loop reads CAIRRQVEQYF. The CDR3 coding sequence is TGTGCCATCCGGAGGCAGGTCGAGCAGTACTTC.

The chain joins TRBV30 to TRBJ1-4, with D perhaps matching TRBD1 (5 bases). Germline CDR1 reads GTSNPN; CDR2 reads SVGIG (reference sequence). The CDR3 sequence is 13 residues long. Trimming pared 0 bases from V and 12 bases from J, leaving 14 bases between. The CDR3 nucleotides read TGTGCCTGGAGTGTACGGGATCGGGGGGAACTGTTTTTT. Its translation: CAWSVRDRGELFF.

The CDR3 loop reads CASSVGQFDGYTF. CDR3 bases: TGTGCCAGCAGTGTGGGACAGTTTGACGGCTACACCTTC. J is TRBJ1-2 and V is TRBV2; TRBD1 agrees at 7 bases. Germline V gene data show CDR1 as SNHLY and CDR2 as FYNNEI. Unmatched junction bases numbered 7, after V lost 4 bases and J lost 8 bases. This CDR3 comprises 13 residues.

The chain employs TRBV2 and TRBJ1-2; 7 bases line up with TRBD1. The CDR3 runs to 14 residues. J was trimmed by 6 bases and V by 4 bases; bases with no gene match: 8. Germline CDR1 SNHLY, CDR2 FYNNEI. CDR3 in DNA: TGTGCCAGCAGTGGACAGGGTGGGGTAGATGGCTACACCTTC. It codes for CASSGQGGVDGYTF.

V usage is TRBV6-5 and J usage is TRBJ1-1; weak D call: TRBD1 (6 bases). CDR1 and CDR2 from the germline V gene are MNHEY and SVGAGI. CDR3 length: 15 residues. V lost 2 bases, J lost 7 bases, and 17 bases lay in between. CDR3 sequence reads: CASSYTGGKSGEAFF. CDR3 bases: TGTGCCAGCAGTTACACTGGGGGCAAGAGTGGTGAAGCTTTCTTT.

The V call is TRBV24-1, the J call TRBJ1-5; the D gene is possibly TRBD1 (6 bases). The CDR3 runs to 14 residues. V gave up 7 bases and J gave up 5 bases, with 14 bases separating them. The germline V gene encodes CDR1 KGHDR and CDR2 SFDVKD. The CDR3 sequence is CATSPDSFDQPQHF. In DNA, the CDR3 is TGTGCCACCAGCCCGGACAGTTTCGATCAGCCCCAGCATTTT.

The rearrangement uses TRBV7-2 and TRBJ2-1, with 10 nucleotides matching TRBD1. The CDR3 contains 15 residues. V was pared by 4 bases and J by 6 bases, with 6 bases of the junction left unmatched. Germline CDR1 reads SGHTA; CDR2 reads FQGNSA. The CDR3: CASSYRTGGSNEQFF. In DNA, the CDR3 is TGTGCCAGCAGCTACCGGACAGGGGGGAGCAATGAGCAGTTCTTC.

The chain uses TRBV7-2 and TRBJ2-7; D possibly corresponds to TRBD2 (6 bases). The germline V and J ends were trimmed by 5 bases and 2 bases, with 16 bases remaining between them. Per the germline V gene, CDR1 is SGHTA and CDR2 is FQGNSA. The CDR3 has 15 amino acids. The CDR3 region is CASSDSTRGTYEQYF. The DNA for the CDR3 is TGTGCCAGCAGCGACTCGACGCGGGGTACCTACGAGCAGTACTTC.